The source of this T cell receptor beta chain is a study of shared clonotypes between healthy human individuals. Whole-study findings and limits: Approximately 5.3% was the fraction of naive CD4 clonotypes found shared across four donors. Sorted-subset sequencing was shown by rarefaction to be incomplete despite large depth.

A note on this clone: Its matching antigen is unknown.

This table comes from immunoSEQ multiplex PCR, and its TCRdb copy is limited to in-frame clones, with some not included. The sample lists some 2,500,000 clones; 90% to 95% were seen once. Sequenced sample: naive CD4+ T cells from PBMCs. The subset was: CD45RA+ positively selected. The TCR comes from a young man in good health. Some clones in this sample may be carry-over from other donors' samples.

The DNA for the CDR3 is TGTGCCAGCACCTTAGCGGGAGGGCCGCCTAGAGAGCAGTTCTTC. Translated: CASTLAGGPPREQFF. V gene TRBV28 combines with J gene TRBJ2-1; 11 bases line up with TRBD2. The CDR3 is 15 residues long. Germline V CDR1 and CDR2: MDHEN, SYDVKM. V lost 7 bases to trimming and J lost 10 bases; unmatched junction nucleotides: 12.